What follows are 14 T cell receptor beta chains derived from one specimen sequenced in a study of blood T cell repertoires in COVID-19. The data were produced by immunoSEQ multiplex PCR, yet TCRdb's version contains in-frame clones alone and is incomplete. Of about 160,000 clones listed, roughly 87% were seen once; the top ten hold 7% to 8%. What was sequenced was PBMCs or T cells enriched from blood (not recorded which). These receptors originate from a woman in her forties or fifties who had recovered from COVID-19.

As DNA, the CDR3 is TGTGCCAGCAGCTATGAACCGGGACAGGGAAACACTGAAGCTTTCTTT. It encodes CASSYEPGQGNTEAFF. The V gene is TRBV3-1 (or the pseudogene TRBV3-2), the J gene TRBJ1-1, with 9 bases aligning to TRBD1. Germline values: CDR1 LGHDT, CDR2 YNNKEL (reference sequence). This CDR3 is 16 amino acids long. V shed 5 bases and J 2 bases; nucleotides not matched to a gene: 9.

This clone was seen a handful of times. This chain joins TRBV18 and TRBJ1-4; TRBD1 aligns across 9 bases. Germline CDR1 reads KGHSH; CDR2 reads LQKENI. This CDR3 region has 14 residues. The J segment lost 7 bases and the V segment lost 5 bases, leaving 5 bases of the junction unmatched. The CDR3 here is CASSADRGVEKLFF. For the CDR3, the DNA is TGTGCCAGCTCAGCCGACAGGGGGGTTGAAAAACTGTTTTTT.

The chain joins TRBV19 to TRBJ2-5; 7 nucleotides agree with TRBD1. With 5 bases clipped from V and 2 bases from J, the junction kept 8 bases outside the gene matches. Germline V lookup: CDR1 LNHDA, CDR2 SQIVND (reference sequence). CDR3 length: 15 residues. The CDR3 reads CASSPRDSMQETQYF. The CDR3 DNA reads TGTGCCAGTAGTCCCCGGGACAGTATGCAAGAGACCCAGTACTTC.

The chain recombines TRBV28 with TRBJ1-2; 9 nucleotides line up with TRBD1. From germline, CDR1 is MDHEN and CDR2 SYDVKM. J was trimmed by 4 bases and V by 6 bases; bases with no gene match: 6. The CDR3 has 14 amino acids. The CDR3 sequence: CASRSGQGGYGYTF. CDR3 in DNA: TGTGCCAGCAGGTCGGGACAGGGAGGCTATGGCTACACCTTC.

V usage is TRBV6-5 and J usage is TRBJ2-3; 8 bases map to TRBD2. Germline V gene data show CDR1 as MNHEY and CDR2 as SVGAGI. The CDR3 consists of 14 residues. Unmatched junction bases numbered 2, after V lost 5 bases and J lost 1 base. CDR3 sequence reads: CASSPAGGTDTQYF. For the CDR3, the DNA is TGTGCCAGCAGTCCAGCGGGAGGCACAGATACGCAGTATTTT.

V gene TRBV18 combines with J gene TRBJ2-7, with a possible D match to TRBD2 (5 bases). Looked up from germline, CDR1 is KGHSH and CDR2 is LQKENI. CDR3 size: 15 residues. V lost 4 bases and J lost 2, with 15 bases in between. In DNA form, the CDR3 reads TGTGCCAGCTCACTACCTTTGGCGGGTCCCTACGAGCAGTACTTC. The encoded protein is CASSLPLAGPYEQYF. Supplemented by reference TRBV18 and TRBJ2-7, the full variable domain reads NAGVMQNPRHLVRRRGQEARLRCSPMKGHSHVYWYRQLPEEGLKFMVYLQKENIIDESGMPKERFSAEFPKEGPSILRIQQVVRGDSAAYFCASSLPLAGPYEQYFGPGTRLTVT.

J is TRBJ2-5 and V is TRBV10-1, with 10 nucleotides matching TRBD1. The length of the CDR3 is 14 residues. V lost 9 bases to trimming and J lost 3 bases; unmatched junction nucleotides: 7. Germline V gives CDR1 WNHNN, CDR2 SYGVQD (reference sequence). Written as DNA, the CDR3 is TGCGCCAGGACAGGGGGCGCAGGAAAAGAGACCCAGTACTTC. This translates into CARTGGAGKETQYF.

The rearrangement links TRBV28 to TRBJ1-2; no clear D. The V gene's germline CDR1 is MDHEN and CDR2 SYDVKM. The CDR3 has 13 residues. V shed 6 bases and J shed 3 bases, with 11 bases lying between them. The DNA of the CDR3 is TGTGCCAGCAGCCGACTACTCGACTATGGCTACACCTTC. Amino acid sequence: CASSRLLDYGYTF.

This clone showed up just once. This sequence joins TRBV30 and TRBJ2-3, with a weak D call TRBD2 (6 bases). CDR1 GTSNPN and CDR2 SVGIG come from the germline V gene (reference sequence). V was shortened by 0 bases and J by 4 bases, with 11 bases between the two germline ends. This CDR3 is built from 14 residues. The CDR3 nucleotides are TGTGCCTGGAGTGTTGGGCGGGAATCAGATACGCAGTATTTT. Amino acids: CAWSVGRESDTQYF.

Worth noting for this clone: No DNA is shown, since the ends of the CDR3 on it are uncertain; the CDR3 is the one TCRdb lists. V usage is TRBV18 and J usage is TRBJ2-1; the listed D gene, TRBD2, was not tested against the DNA. Ends included, the CDR3 has 15 residues. CDR1 KGHSH and CDR2 LQKENI come from the germline V gene. This chain's CDR3 is CASSPFRDFGNEQFF.

The chain carries TRBV30 and TRBJ2-7, with TRBD2 identical over 7 bases. V lost 0 bases to trimming and J lost 7 bases; unmatched junction nucleotides: 9. Germline V gene lookup returns CDR1 GTSNPN and CDR2 SVGIG (reference sequence). The CDR3 is 14 amino acids. CDR3 protein: CAWSVLARGGEQYF. CDR3 sequence (DNA): TGTGCCTGGAGTGTACTTGCTAGGGGAGGGGAGCAGTACTTC.

The chain uses TRBV18 and TRBJ1-1, with D possibly being TRBD1 (5 bases). With 3 bases removed from V and 0 bases from J, the gap between germline ends came to 14 bases. The CDR3 runs 16 residues. CDR1 and CDR2 from the germline V gene are KGHSH and LQKENI. CDR3 amino acids: CASSPFGGAMNTEAFF. Written as DNA, the CDR3 is TGTGCCAGCTCACCGTTCGGAGGGGCGATGAACACTGAAGCTTTCTTT.

The chain recombines TRBV18 with TRBJ2-7; 8 bases fit TRBD2. Germline V lookup: CDR1 KGHSH, CDR2 LQKENI. This CDR3 is built from 16 residues. With V trimmed by 4 bases and J by 1 base, 9 bases remained unmatched. The CDR3 nucleotides read TGTGCCAGCTCACTCTCTCCTGGACTAGCTTCCTACGAGCAGTACTTC. Translated, it gives CASSLSPGLASYEQYF. Drawing the rest from reference TRBV18 and TRBJ2-7, the complete variable domain is NAGVMQNPRHLVRRRGQEARLRCSPMKGHSHVYWYRQLPEEGLKFMVYLQKENIIDESGMPKERFSAEFPKEGPSILRIQQVVRGDSAAYFCASSLSPGLASYEQYFGPGTRLTVT.

The chain employs TRBV30 and TRBJ1-2; the D gene is possibly TRBD1 (5 bases). The CDR3 covers 15 residues. CDR1 is GTSNPN and CDR2 is SVGIG in the germline V gene (reference sequence). V was cut by 1 base and J by 0 bases, with 12 bases left in between. CDR3 in amino acids: CAWSGSGAANYGYTF. CDR3 bases: TGTGCCTGGAGTGGTTCTGGGGCTGCTAACTATGGCTACACCTTC.